Shown below are 7 T cell receptor beta chains from a single sample sequenced in a study of persistence of HIV-infected CD4 T cells. Lysates of CMV-infected fibroblasts at 9 to 10 ug/mL stimulated these cells. CD4+ T cells upregulating both CD40 ligand and CD69 were sorted as responding cells. The antigens for these receptors are not known. The libraries were made with immunoSEQ version 4 in survey mode. Assay: immunoSEQ multiplex PCR; the TCRdb copy retains only in-frame clones and omits some. This table holds 15,000 to 20,000 clones, 65% found once. Sequenced here: CD4+ T cells sorted from PBMCs after approximately 20-hour stimulation, sampled from a patient who received antiretroviral therapy. These receptors were collected from an adult woman with HIV who was CMV-seropositive.

The gene calls are TRBV11-1 and TRBJ1-2, with TRBD1 matching 9 bases. The CDR3 has 14 residues. V gave up 5 bases and J gave up 10 bases; unmatched junction bases: 11. Germline assignment: CDR1 SGHAT and CDR2 FQDESV (reference sequence). In DNA, the CDR3 is TGTGCCAGCAGCGAGGCCCGGGGACAGGGCCACTACACCTTC. It is translated as CASSEARGQGHYTF.

The rearrangement uses TRBV9 and TRBJ2-2; 10 nucleotides match TRBD1. V gave up 3 bases and J gave up 6 bases; unmatched junction bases: 5. CDR1 is SGDLS and CDR2 is YYNGEE in the germline V gene. The CDR3 length is 15 residues. The CDR3 DNA sequence: TGTGCCAGCAGCGCAGAGACAGGGGGCTCCGGGGAGCTGTTTTTT. Its translation: CASSAETGGSGELFF.

The chain employs TRBV4-2 and TRBJ2-3; 11 bases fit TRBD2. The CDR3 is made up of 16 amino acids. Trimming at V came to 2 bases and at J to 1 base, leaving 2 bases not matched to a gene. Germline CDR1 and CDR2: LGHNA and YNFKEQ. CDR3 protein: CASSQLAGGGTDTQYF. For the CDR3, the DNA is TGTGCCAGCAGCCAATTAGCGGGGGGGGGCACAGATACGCAGTATTTT.

This chain connects TRBV7-6 to TRBJ2-3, with D perhaps given as TRBD1 or TRBD2 (5 bases each). The length of the CDR3 is 14 residues. Germline V gives CDR1 SGHVS, CDR2 FNYEAQ. The V and J ends lost 4 bases and 2 bases respectively, with 10 bases between them. The CDR3: CASSSGTATDTQYF. The CDR3 nucleotides are TGTGCCAGCAGCTCCGGGACCGCCACAGATACGCAGTATTTT.

Only one count was recorded for this clone. The chain carries TRBV15 and TRBJ1-5; D remains unclear. CDR3 size: 13 residues. Looked up from germline, CDR1 is LNHNV and CDR2 is YYDKDF (reference sequence). Trimming pared 0 bases from V and 6 bases from J, leaving 6 bases between. The CDR3 DNA reads TGTGCCACCAGCAGAGATATGATTCAGCCCCAGCATTTT. Protein product: CATSRDMIQPQHF.

This chain uses TRBV7-3 with TRBJ1-2, with TRBD1 matching 8 bases. Trimming cost V 5 bases and J 6 bases; bases outside gene matches: 14. The germline V gene has CDR1 SGHTA and CDR2 FQGTGA. This CDR3 comprises 16 residues. This chain's CDR3 is CASSLSPPTGENGYTF. The CDR3 DNA reads as TGTGCCAGCAGCCTTTCCCCTCCGACAGGGGAGAATGGCTACACCTTC.

The chain has TRBV15 and TRBJ2-5; TRBD2 is a possible D gene (6 bases). The CDR3 has 13 amino acids. Trimming stripped 0 bases from V and 5 bases from J, with 7 bases between. Looked up from germline, CDR1 is LNHNV and CDR2 is YYDKDF (reference sequence). The CDR3 DNA reads TGTGCCACCAGCAGAGATCGGGGGGAGACCCAGTACTTC. It codes for CATSRDRGETQYF.